The source of this T cell receptor beta chain is a study of T cell changes during pregnancy in multiple sclerosis. CDR3 length: 14 residues. Looked up from germline, CDR1 is SGHRS and CDR2 is YFSETQ. V trimming: 4 bases; J trimming: 2 bases; junction bases outside the gene matches: 3. Clones were sequenced by immunoSEQ multiplex PCR, and TCRdb holds only the in-frame ones, with some missing. The data show fewer than 55,000 clones, around 92% seen once. Sequencing input: peripheral blood. This sequence originates from a female donor with multiple sclerosis, enrolled in a pregnancy study. The rearrangement links TRBV5-1 to TRBJ2-7; 10 positions agree with TRBD1. For the CDR3, the DNA is TGCGCCAGCAGCAAGGGGACAGGGGCCTACGAGCAGTACTTC. Its translation: CASSKGTGAYEQYF.